This record looks at one TCR beta chain sequence and its context. Its target is not known. Treatment noted: oral pan-JAK inhibitor, 5-10 mg twice daily. Collected material from alopecia areata patients comprised lesional scalp punch biopsies and peripheral blood. Germline V lookup: CDR1 PRHDT, CDR2 FYEKMQ (reference sequence). Trimming took 0 bases from V and 3 from J, leaving 14 bases between them. CDR3 length: 16 residues. Sequencing templates came from extracted RNA that was reverse transcribed into cDNA. Sequenced by immunoSEQ multiplex PCR; TCRdb stores in-frame clones only, minus some. The sample yields hundreds of thousands of clones, more than 45% seen once. The data are from a study of CD8+ T cells in alopecia areata. Whole-study results and caveats: Scalp clonality and expanded CD8+ clones among the top 100 fell significantly with tofacitinib.

The chain has TRBV13 and TRBJ2-5, with a tentative D call TRBD2 (7 bases). This sequence originates from a human donor with alopecia areata. The input for sequencing was CD4+ T cells sorted from blood, taken at week 24, from a patient treated with tofacitinib. The CDR3 reads CASSLGVRGLKETQYF. The CDR3 nucleotides read TGTGCCAGCAGCTTAGGTGTGCGGGGGCTAAAAGAGACCCAGTACTTC.